This T cell receptor (beta chain) was sequenced during a study of T cells after yellow fever vaccination. Whole-study context: Fractions of low cell number were prepared using SMART-Seq v4 Ultra Low Input. Study-wide findings and caveats: The secondary response showed a weaker magnitude and a faster peak, day 5 versus 15.

Trimming shortened V by 4 bases and J by 14 bases, and 15 bases separated the two germline ends. Germline V CDR1 and CDR2: SQVTM, ANQGSEA. The CDR3 consists of 11 residues. Synthesis of TCR cDNA relied on 5'RACE template switching, which attached a universal primer site and UMIs. TCRdb independently ran MiXCR on the 5' RACE reads; one entry per CDR3 protein. The sample consists of 150,000 to 200,000 distinct CDR3 sequences, roughly 9% of them appearing once. About this clonotype: Antigen specificity is unknown.

The V gene is TRBV29-1, the J gene TRBJ2-1; either TRBD1 or TRBD2 may fit D (5 bases each). The origin of this receptor is a man younger than 35 who received the YFV17D yellow fever vaccine. Sequenced here: CD8+ T cells sorted from PBMCs, sampled 45 days after the yellow fever booster vaccination. The DNA of the CDR3 is TGCAGCGTTGGGATGGGGGATCGCAAGTTCTTC. This codes for CSVGMGDRKFF.